Each of the 6 T cell receptor beta chains below was sequenced from the same sample in a study of blood T cell repertoires in COVID-19. Profiling relied on immunoSEQ multiplex PCR, and the TCRdb table lists in-frame clones only, not all of them. The sample contains roughly 200,000 clones, approximately 90% of which appear only once. The specimen was peripheral blood. These receptors came from a man aged 55 to 70 who had recovered from COVID-19.

V gene TRBV5-1 combines with J gene TRBJ2-3; 14 nucleotides line up with TRBD2. The ends lost 4 bases at V and 4 bases at J; junction bases unmatched: 5. Germline lookup yields CDR1 SGHRS and CDR2 YFSETQ. The CDR3 sequence is 16 residues long. The CDR3 reads CASSLGTSGSADTQYF. The CDR3 coding sequence is TGCGCCAGCAGCCTCGGGACTAGCGGGAGCGCAGATACGCAGTATTTT. Full variable domain (remainder filled in from reference TRBV5-1 and TRBJ2-3): KAGVTQTPRYLIKTRGQQVTLSCSPISGHRSVSWYQQTPGQGLQFLFEYFSETQRNKGNFPGRFSGRQFSNSRSEMNVSTLELGDSALYLCASSLGTSGSADTQYFGPGTRLTVL.

The rearrangement links TRBV7-6 to TRBJ1-1; 8 bases align to TRBD1. The junction had 20 bases not matched to a gene; V was cut back by 4 bases and J by 4 bases. Looked up from germline, CDR1 is SGHVS and CDR2 is FNYEAQ. The CDR3 covers 19 residues. The CDR3 sequence is CASSSYPDLQGGIGTEAFF. Written as DNA, the CDR3 is TGTGCCAGCAGCTCCTACCCAGACCTACAGGGGGGAATTGGCACTGAAGCTTTCTTT. The variable domain in full, with the rest retrieved from reference TRBV7-6 and TRBJ1-1, is GAGVSQSPRYKVTKRGQDVALRCDPISGHVSLYWYRQALGQGPEFLTYFNYEAQQDKSGLPNDRFSAERPEGSISTLTIQRTEQRDSAMYRCASSSYPDLQGGIGTEAFFGQGTRLTVV.

This chain joins TRBV6-6 and TRBJ2-7, with D tentatively TRBD2 (6 bases). This CDR3 has 14 residues. The V gene lost 4 bases and the J gene lost 3 bases, with 13 bases spanning the gap. Germline-derived CDR1 and CDR2 are MNHNY and SVGAGI (reference sequence). This chain's CDR3 is CASSSRENGYEQYF. In nucleotides, the CDR3 is TGTGCCAGCAGTTCACGGGAGAACGGCTACGAGCAGTACTTC.

This chain connects TRBV30 to TRBJ1-4, with 7 bases identical to TRBD1. After removal of 0 bases from V and 8 bases from J, the junction contained 15 bases not matched to a gene. CDR1 and CDR2 (germline): GTSNPN, SVGIG (reference sequence). The CDR3 sequence is 17 residues long. The CDR3: CAWSVRLTGVRIEKLFF. CDR3 nucleotide sequence: TGTGCCTGGAGTGTACGCCTTACAGGGGTTCGTATCGAAAAACTGTTTTTT.

This rearrangement joins TRBV6-2 or TRBV6-3 to TRBJ1-5, with D uncertain. Trimming shortened V by 4 bases and J by 4 bases, and 8 bases separated the two germline ends. Germline V gene data show CDR1 as MNHEY and CDR2 as SVGEGT. The CDR3 length is 13 residues. The CDR3 reads CASSSSWNQPQHF. Here the CDR3 DNA reads TGTGCCAGCAGTTCCAGTTGGAATCAGCCCCAGCATTTT.

The chain joins TRBV6-5 to TRBJ2-1; D is perhaps TRBD2 (6 bases). The germline gives CDR1 MNHEY, CDR2 SVGAGI. The CDR3 has 13 residues. V lost 4 bases and J 13 bases, leaving 17 bases between the germline ends. The CDR3 DNA is TGTGCCAGCAGTTTCGGACTACCCCCAAAACAGTTCTTC. Protein product: CASSFGLPPKQFF.